This TCR beta chain came from a study of cytomegalovirus exposure and HLA in healthy donors. Study details: An earlier analysis identified 117 million unique TCR beta sequences in approximately 190 million T cells. Study-level points and caveats: Most subjects' HLA-A and HLA-B alleles were reportedly predicted from TCR beta sequences. Reportedly, fewer N-insertions than the roughly 690-donor mean appeared in an Asian-associated ancestry cluster in a later analysis.

As to this clone: Its cognate antigen is unknown.

The ends lost 3 bases at V and 6 bases at J; junction bases unmatched: 7. Germline V gene data show CDR1 as LNHNV and CDR2 as YYDKDF (reference sequence). The CDR3 is made up of 15 amino acids. CMV serostatus data were not documented for this donor. The PCR was carried out with 60 Vbeta primers and 13 Jbeta primers. Data came from immunoSEQ multiplex PCR; TCRdb stores just in-frame clones and leaves some out. The sample contains 75,000 to 90,000 clones, around 85% of which appear only once. This receptor was obtained from a human donor in good health. The chain combines TRBV15 with TRBJ2-3; 9 bases match TRBD1. Sequencing input: PBMCs. The CDR3 reads CATSRPTGTGDTQYF. CDR3 sequence (DNA): TGTGCCACCAGCAGGCCGACAGGGACAGGGGATACGCAGTATTTT.